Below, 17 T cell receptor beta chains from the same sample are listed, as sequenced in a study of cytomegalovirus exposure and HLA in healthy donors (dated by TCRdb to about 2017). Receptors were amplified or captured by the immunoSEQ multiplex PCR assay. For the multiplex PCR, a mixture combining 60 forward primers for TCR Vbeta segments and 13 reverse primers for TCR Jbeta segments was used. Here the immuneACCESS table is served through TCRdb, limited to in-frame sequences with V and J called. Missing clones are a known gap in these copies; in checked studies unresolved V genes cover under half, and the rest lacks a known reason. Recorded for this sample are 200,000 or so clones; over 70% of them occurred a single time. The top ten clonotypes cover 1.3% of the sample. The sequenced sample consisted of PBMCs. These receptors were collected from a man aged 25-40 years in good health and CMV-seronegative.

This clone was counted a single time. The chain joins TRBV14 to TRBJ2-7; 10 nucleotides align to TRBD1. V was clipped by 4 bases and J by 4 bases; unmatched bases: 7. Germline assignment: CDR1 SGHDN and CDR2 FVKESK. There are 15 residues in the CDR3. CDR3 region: CASSPQTGGHYEQYF. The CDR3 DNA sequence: TGTGCCAGCAGCCCGCAGACAGGGGGCCATTACGAGCAGTACTTC.

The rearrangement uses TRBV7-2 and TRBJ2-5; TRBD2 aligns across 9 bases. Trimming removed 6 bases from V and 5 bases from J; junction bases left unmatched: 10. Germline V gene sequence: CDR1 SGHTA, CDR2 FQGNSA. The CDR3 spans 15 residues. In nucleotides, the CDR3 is TGTGCCAGCAGGGACAAGCGGGGGGCGGTGGAGACCCAGTACTTC. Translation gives CASRDKRGAVETQYF.

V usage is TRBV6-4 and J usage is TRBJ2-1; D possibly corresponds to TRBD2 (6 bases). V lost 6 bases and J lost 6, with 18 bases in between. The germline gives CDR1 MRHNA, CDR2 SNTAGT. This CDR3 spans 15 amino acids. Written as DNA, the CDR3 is TGTGCCAGCAGCCCGACTGGAGGAGGGTTCAATGAGCAGTTCTTC. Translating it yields CASSPTGGGFNEQFF.

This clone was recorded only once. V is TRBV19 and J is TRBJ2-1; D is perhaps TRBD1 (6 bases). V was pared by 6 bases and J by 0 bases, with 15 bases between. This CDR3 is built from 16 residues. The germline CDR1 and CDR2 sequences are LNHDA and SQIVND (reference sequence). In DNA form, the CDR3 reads TGTGCCAGTAGCCTCAAACAGGGAAGCTCCTACAATGAGCAGTTCTTC. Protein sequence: CASSLKQGSSYNEQFF.

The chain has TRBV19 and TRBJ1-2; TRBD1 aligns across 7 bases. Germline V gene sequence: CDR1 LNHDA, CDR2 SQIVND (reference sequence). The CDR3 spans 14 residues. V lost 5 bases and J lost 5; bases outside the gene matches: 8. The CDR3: CASSPTDRRYGYTF. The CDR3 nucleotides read TGTGCCAGTAGTCCTACGGACAGGAGATATGGCTACACCTTC.

CDR3: CASSPEGRNNPHF. The CDR3 region has the DNA TGTGCCAGCAGCCCAGAGGGTAGGAACAATCCGCATTTT. The chain couples TRBV7-2 to TRBJ1-5; D uncertain. This CDR3 is 13 amino acids long. Germline V gives CDR1 SGHTA, CDR2 FQGNSA. With 5 bases removed from V and 15 bases from J, the gap between germline ends came to 20 bases.

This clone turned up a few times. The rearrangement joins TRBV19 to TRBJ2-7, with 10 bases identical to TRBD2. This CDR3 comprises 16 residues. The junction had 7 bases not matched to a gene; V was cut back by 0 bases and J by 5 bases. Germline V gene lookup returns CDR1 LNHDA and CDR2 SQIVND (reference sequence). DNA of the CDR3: TGTGCCAGTAGTATAGACCGGGGACTAGCGTCCCACGAGCAGTACTTC. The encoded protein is CASSIDRGLASHEQYF.

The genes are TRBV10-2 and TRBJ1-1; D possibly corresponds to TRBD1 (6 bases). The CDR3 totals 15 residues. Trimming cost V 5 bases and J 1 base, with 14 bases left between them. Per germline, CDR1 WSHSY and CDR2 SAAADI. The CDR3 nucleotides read TGCGCCAGCAGTAATCGGGGGGCGGAGAACACTGAAGCTTTCTTT. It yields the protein CASSNRGAENTEAFF.

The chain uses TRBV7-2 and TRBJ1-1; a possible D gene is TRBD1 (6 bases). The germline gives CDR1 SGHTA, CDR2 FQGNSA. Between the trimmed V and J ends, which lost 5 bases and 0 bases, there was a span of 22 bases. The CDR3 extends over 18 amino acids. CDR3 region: CASSRYPDSRSMNTEAFF. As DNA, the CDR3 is TGTGCCAGCAGCCGTTACCCGGACAGTCGGAGTATGAACACTGAAGCTTTCTTT.

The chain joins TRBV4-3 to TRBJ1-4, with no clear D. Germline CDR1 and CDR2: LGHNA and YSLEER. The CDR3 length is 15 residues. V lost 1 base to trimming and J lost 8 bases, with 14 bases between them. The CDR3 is CASSQGSGFGEKLFF. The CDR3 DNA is TGCGCCAGCAGCCAAGGATCGGGATTCGGGGAAAAACTGTTTTTT.

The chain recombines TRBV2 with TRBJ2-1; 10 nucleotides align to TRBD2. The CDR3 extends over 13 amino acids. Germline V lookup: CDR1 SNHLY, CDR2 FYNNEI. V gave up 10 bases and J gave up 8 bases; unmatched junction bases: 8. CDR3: CANQREGRYEQFF. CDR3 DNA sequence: TGTGCCAACCAGCGGGAGGGTCGGTATGAGCAGTTCTTC.

The CDR3 coding sequence is TGTGCCAGTAGTATAGATGGCCGGGACAGGCAGCATTTT. This gives the protein CASSIDGRDRQHF. This chain joins TRBV19 and TRBJ1-5; 8 bases are a match to TRBD1. The CDR3 extends over 13 amino acids. Germline V CDR1 and CDR2: LNHDA, SQIVND (reference sequence). After removal of 0 bases from V and 13 bases from J, the junction contained 5 bases not matched to a gene.

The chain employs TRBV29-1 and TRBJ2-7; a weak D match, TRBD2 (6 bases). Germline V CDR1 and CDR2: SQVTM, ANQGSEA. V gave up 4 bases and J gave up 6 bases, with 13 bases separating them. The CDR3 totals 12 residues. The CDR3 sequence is CSVAGGVGEQYF. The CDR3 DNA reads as TGCAGCGTTGCCGGAGGGGTAGGCGAGCAGTACTTC.

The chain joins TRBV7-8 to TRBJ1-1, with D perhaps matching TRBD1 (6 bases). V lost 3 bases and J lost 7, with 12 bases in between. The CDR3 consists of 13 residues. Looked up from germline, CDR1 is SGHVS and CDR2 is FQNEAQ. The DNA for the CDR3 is TGTGCCAGCAGCTTCCGGGGACAACTTGAAGCTTTCTTT. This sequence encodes CASSFRGQLEAFF. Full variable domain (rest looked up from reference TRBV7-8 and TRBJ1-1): GAGVSQSPRYKVAKRGQDVALRCDPISGHVSLFWYQQALGQGPEFLTYFQNEAQLDKSGLPSDRFFAERPEGSVSTLKIQRTQQEDSAVYLCASSFRGQLEAFFGQGTRLTVV.

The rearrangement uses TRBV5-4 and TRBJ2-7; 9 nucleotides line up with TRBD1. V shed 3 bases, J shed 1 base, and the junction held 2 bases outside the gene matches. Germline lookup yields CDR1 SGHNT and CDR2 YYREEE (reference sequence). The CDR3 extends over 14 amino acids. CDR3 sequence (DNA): TGTGCCAGCAGCTCGGGACAGGGTTCCTACGAGCAGTACTTC. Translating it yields CASSSGQGSYEQYF.

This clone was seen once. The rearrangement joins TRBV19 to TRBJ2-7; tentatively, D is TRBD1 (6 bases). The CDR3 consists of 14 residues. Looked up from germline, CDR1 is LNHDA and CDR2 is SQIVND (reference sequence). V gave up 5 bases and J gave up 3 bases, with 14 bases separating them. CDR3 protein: CASSFQGLNYEQYF. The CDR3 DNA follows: TGTGCCAGTAGTTTCCAGGGGCTCAACTACGAGCAGTACTTC.

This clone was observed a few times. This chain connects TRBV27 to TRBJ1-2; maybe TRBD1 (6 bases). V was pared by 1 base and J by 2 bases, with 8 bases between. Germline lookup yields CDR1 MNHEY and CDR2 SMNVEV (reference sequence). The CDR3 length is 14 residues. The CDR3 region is CASSLYGTNYGYTF. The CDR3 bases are TGTGCCAGCAGTTTATACGGGACAAACTATGGCTACACCTTC.